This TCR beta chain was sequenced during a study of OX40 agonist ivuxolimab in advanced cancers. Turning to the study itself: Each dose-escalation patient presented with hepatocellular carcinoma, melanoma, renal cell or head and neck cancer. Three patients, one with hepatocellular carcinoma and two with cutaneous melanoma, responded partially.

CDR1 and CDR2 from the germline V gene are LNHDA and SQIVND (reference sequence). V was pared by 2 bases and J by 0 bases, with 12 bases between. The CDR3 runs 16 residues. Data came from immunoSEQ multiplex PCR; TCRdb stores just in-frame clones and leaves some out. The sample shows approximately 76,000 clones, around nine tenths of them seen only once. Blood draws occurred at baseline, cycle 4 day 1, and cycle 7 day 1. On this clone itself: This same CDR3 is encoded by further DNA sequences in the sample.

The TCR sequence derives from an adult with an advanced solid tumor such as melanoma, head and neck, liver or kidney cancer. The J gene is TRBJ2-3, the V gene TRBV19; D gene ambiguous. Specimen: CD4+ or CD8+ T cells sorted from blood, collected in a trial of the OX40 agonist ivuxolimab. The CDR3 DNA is TGTGCCAGTAGTATAAGAGGACCTCCTAGCACAGATACGCAGTATTTT. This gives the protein CASSIRGPPSTDTQYF. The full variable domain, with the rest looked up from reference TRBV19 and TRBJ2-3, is DGGITQSPKYLFRKEGQNVTLSCEQNLNHDAMYWYRQDPGQGLRLIYYSQIVNDFQKGDIAEGYSVSREKKESFPLTVTSAQKNPTAFYLCASSIRGPPSTDTQYFGPGTRLTVL.